A single sample is the source of the 23 T cell receptor beta chains below, sequenced in a study of shared clonotypes between healthy human individuals. The repertoire was sequenced with immunoSEQ multiplex PCR; TCRdb's copy has only in-frame clones and lacks some. This sample has under 850,000 clones, with 92% found just once. Naive CD8 isolation took CD45RO-negative cells positively selected for CCR7 and excluded terminally differentiated effector memory CD45RA+ cells. Material for sequencing was naive CD8+ T cells sorted from blood. The receptors originated from a young man in good health.

The chain is built from TRBV23-1 and TRBJ2-7; D is undetermined. TRBV23-1 is identified as an open reading frame with a role that is uncertain. There are 17 residues in the CDR3. Between the trimmed V and J ends, which lost 2 bases and 0 bases, there was a span of 17 bases. CDR3 bases: TGCGCCAGCAGTCAAGGGGAAATCGGCCCGAGCTCCTACGAGCAGTACTTC. Amino acid sequence: CASSQGEIGPSSYEQYF.

The chain uses TRBV4-1 and TRBJ2-1; D is unclear. The CDR3 contains 17 residues. Per germline, CDR1 MGHRA and CDR2 YSYEKL. With 4 bases removed from V and 0 bases from J, the gap between germline ends came to 16 bases. The CDR3 DNA is TGCGCCAGCAGCCGCCGCCCCACTGAATCCTCCTACAATGAGCAGTTCTTC. Translating gives CASSRRPTESSYNEQFF.

This clone was seen once. The chain is built from TRBV5-1 and TRBJ1-1; TRBD1 might be the D (5 bases). CDR1 and CDR2 (germline): SGHRS, YFSETQ. V was cut by 2 bases and J by 1 base, with 12 bases left in between. The CDR3 has 15 amino acids. CDR3 DNA: TGCGCCAGCAGCTTTAGGGGCAGGACGAACACTGAAGCTTTCTTT. Translated, it gives CASSFRGRTNTEAFF.

The chain joins TRBV6-1 to TRBJ1-1; weak D call: TRBD1 (6 bases). The germline gives CDR1 MNHNS, CDR2 SASEGT. Trimming stripped 4 bases from V and 5 bases from J, with 8 bases between. The length of the CDR3 is 12 residues. DNA of the CDR3: TGTGCCAGCAGTGGAGGGGGTACTGAAGCTTTCTTT. It codes for CASSGGGTEAFF.

This chain uses TRBV7-7 with TRBJ2-7; 11 bases match TRBD2. Germline values: CDR1 SSHAT, CDR2 FNYEAQ (reference sequence). The V segment lost 4 bases and the J segment 4 bases; nucleotides outside the gene matches: 6. The CDR3 totals 15 residues. DNA for the CDR3: TGTGCCAGCAGCTCCCTAGCGGGAGGATTTTACGAGCAGTACTTC. It yields the protein CASSSLAGGFYEQYF.

This sequence joins TRBV5-6 and TRBJ2-7; no reliable D call. The length of the CDR3 is 13 residues. Looked up from germline, CDR1 is SGHDT and CDR2 is YYEEEE. Trimming took off 4 bases at V and 5 bases at J, with 13 bases between the two ends. The CDR3 is CASSGDRVDEQYF. CDR3 nucleotides: TGTGCCAGCAGCGGGGATCGGGTAGACGAGCAGTACTTC.

V and J are TRBV6-1 and TRBJ1-2; the match to TRBD1 covers 7 bases. V gave up 3 bases and J gave up 7 bases; unmatched junction bases: 2. CDR1 is MNHNS, CDR2 SASEGT, per germline. The CDR3 length is 12 residues. The DNA of the CDR3 is TGTGCCAGCAGTGAGGGGACAGCTGGCTACACCTTC. Its protein product is CASSEGTAGYTF.

The chain recombines TRBV9 with TRBJ2-7, with D maybe TRBD2 (6 bases). Trimming took 0 bases from V and 5 from J, leaving 15 bases between them. From germline, CDR1 is SGDLS and CDR2 YYNGEE. This CDR3 is 15 amino acids long. The CDR3 bases are TGTGCCAGCAGCGTAGAAGGAACGGGAGACGACGAGCAGTACTTC. Translation: CASSVEGTGDDEQYF.

Worth noting for this clone: This specimen includes other DNA sequences encoding the same CDR3. The V and J genes are TRBV28 and TRBJ2-1; the D gene is possibly TRBD1 (6 bases). Germline CDR1 reads MDHEN; CDR2 reads SYDVKM. The V end lost 5 bases, the J end lost 2 bases, and 10 bases lay between the germline ends. The CDR3 totals 14 residues. CDR3 nucleotides: TGTGCCAGCAGTAGTCGGGACACCTACAATGAGCAGTTCTTC. This sequence encodes CASSSRDTYNEQFF.

The V gene is TRBV13, the J gene TRBJ2-5; the D gene is possibly TRBD1 (6 bases). The V gene's germline CDR1 is PRHDT and CDR2 FYEKMQ (reference sequence). V shed 6 bases and J shed 4 bases, with 12 bases lying between them. The CDR3 length is 13 residues. CDR3 in amino acids: CASRGTLAETQYF. In DNA, the CDR3 is TGTGCCAGCAGAGGGACACTTGCAGAGACCCAGTACTTC.

The chain employs TRBV18 and TRBJ2-2, with 7 bases aligning to TRBD1. There are 18 residues in the CDR3. In germline, CDR1 is KGHSH, CDR2 LQKENI. Trimming cost V 0 bases and J 0 bases; bases outside gene matches: 7. The CDR3 DNA follows: TGTGCCAGCTCACCACCTTTCGGGACAGCCGCGAACACCGGGGAGCTGTTTTTT. Encoded protein: CASSPPFGTAANTGELFF.

The chain combines TRBV7-9 with TRBJ2-5, with D unresolved. The CDR3 consists of 17 residues. Trimming took 5 bases from V and 1 from J, leaving 20 bases between them. Germline lookup yields CDR1 SEHNR and CDR2 FQNEAQ (reference sequence). CDR3 loop: CASSVYSSGGLQETQYF. The CDR3 DNA is TGTGCCAGCAGCGTATATAGCTCGGGCGGTCTCCAAGAGACCCAGTACTTC.

CDR3 nucleotides: TGTGCCAGCACAGGGGGGCCGGCCGGGGAGCTGTTTTTT. Translated: CASTGGPAGELFF. This chain uses TRBV6-6 with TRBJ2-2; D perhaps matches TRBD1 (7 bases). The ends were cut back, 7 bases at V and 6 bases at J, with 12 bases in the middle. Germline CDR1 is MNHNY and CDR2 is SVGAGI (reference sequence). This CDR3 has 13 residues.

This chain links TRBV11-2 with TRBJ1-1; a weak D match, TRBD1 (5 bases). The CDR3 runs 14 residues. The V gene's germline CDR1 is SGHAT and CDR2 FQNNGV. Deletions cut 5 bases from V and 4 bases from J, with 14 bases between. CDR3 region: CASSLTGGGTEAFF. CDR3 in DNA: TGTGCCAGCAGCCTCACCGGGGGGGGCACTGAAGCTTTCTTT.

The chain couples TRBV6-1 to TRBJ2-3; a possible D gene is TRBD2 (5 bases). There are 13 residues in the CDR3. Germline values: CDR1 MNHNS, CDR2 SASEGT. V was cut by 8 bases and J by 6 bases, with 15 bases left in between. The CDR3 nucleotides read TGTGCCAGCGGACCCCTGAGGGCGGATACGCAGTATTTT. It codes for CASGPLRADTQYF.

The chain couples TRBV13 to TRBJ2-1; 7 bases agree with TRBD2. Germline V gene lookup returns CDR1 PRHDT and CDR2 FYEKMQ (reference sequence). The ends lost 1 base at V and 4 bases at J; junction bases unmatched: 10. The CDR3 is 17 amino acids. CDR3 region: CASSLVGGEGPYNEQFF. The CDR3 nucleotides read TGTGCCAGCAGCTTAGTTGGTGGGGAGGGCCCATACAATGAGCAGTTCTTC.

CDR3 loop: CASSSRGNTEAFF. CDR3 in DNA: TGTGCCAGCAGTTCCAGGGGGAACACTGAAGCTTTCTTT. V usage is TRBV28 and J usage is TRBJ1-1; D may be TRBD1 (6 bases). CDR3 length: 13 residues. Germline values: CDR1 MDHEN, CDR2 SYDVKM. Trimming removed 4 bases from V and 1 base from J, with 7 bases in between.

V gene TRBV27 combines with J gene TRBJ2-2; D is unclear. Trimming left V 3 bases short and J 6 bases short, with 8 bases between. Germline values: CDR1 MNHEY, CDR2 SMNVEV (reference sequence). The length of the CDR3 is 13 residues. CDR3 DNA sequence: TGTGCCAGCAGTTTTGGGTCTTCCGGGGAGCTGTTTTTT. Its protein product is CASSFGSSGELFF.

The V and J genes are TRBV4-3 and TRBJ2-1; maybe TRBD1 (6 bases). CDR1 and CDR2 (germline): LGHNA, YSLEER. The CDR3 is 15 amino acids. The V gene lost 0 bases and the J gene lost 5 bases, with 11 bases spanning the gap. The CDR3 DNA follows: TGCGCCAGCAGCCAAGAAGTAGGGGGAGACAATGAGCAGTTCTTC. This translates into CASSQEVGGDNEQFF.

The chain recombines TRBV29-1 with TRBJ2-7; D gene ambiguous. Germline V CDR1 and CDR2: SQVTM, ANQGSEA. The CDR3 consists of 10 residues. Trimming pared 4 bases from V and 6 bases from J, leaving 7 bases between. The CDR3 sequence: CSVGSPEQYF. CDR3 coding DNA: TGCAGCGTTGGGTCCCCCGAGCAGTACTTC.

V and J are TRBV9 and TRBJ2-3, with unresolved D. The germline V gene encodes CDR1 SGDLS and CDR2 YYNGEE. The germline V and J ends were trimmed by 4 bases and 1 base, with 22 bases remaining between them. The CDR3 has 18 amino acids. CDR3 nucleotide sequence: TGTGCCAGCAGCCCGACCCCGGTAGACACCGTAGGCACAGATACGCAGTATTTT. Encoded protein: CASSPTPVDTVGTDTQYF.

This clone is a singleton in its sample. The chain recombines TRBV5-5 with TRBJ1-1, with D unresolved. V lost 1 base and J 1 base, leaving 5 bases between the germline ends. Germline V gene lookup returns CDR1 SGHKS and CDR2 YYEKEE (reference sequence). The CDR3 extends over 13 amino acids. DNA for the CDR3: TGTGCCAGCAGCTTGTGGACGAACACTGAAGCTTTCTTT. This codes for CASSLWTNTEAFF.

The rearrangement joins TRBV6-1 to TRBJ2-7; 8 nucleotides line up with TRBD2. Trimming took 3 bases from V and 2 from J; bases not matched to a gene: 6. From germline, CDR1 is MNHNS and CDR2 SASEGT. This CDR3 has 15 amino acids. The CDR3 bases are TGTGCCAGCAGTGATGGGCTAGCGGGCGCCTACGAGCAGTACTTC. Amino acids: CASSDGLAGAYEQYF.